This TCR beta chain was documented in a study of prognosis after radiotherapy for stage I lung cancer. The study, taken as a whole, reports: Reportedly, TRBV and TRBJ gene usage differed by presence of metastases in patients.

In its sample, this clonotype is medium-sized. Antigen specificity is unknown. Two-round multiplex PCR amplified TCR beta CDR3 from genomic DNA. First-round PCR used primers specific to each TRBV and TRBJ gene. Each CDR3 protein is one row after TCRdb ran MiXCR on the multiplex PCR reads. The sample lists about 16,000 distinct CDR3 sequences; under 55% were seen once. V dropped 4 bases and J dropped 2 bases, with 9 bases sitting between them. The CDR3 sequence is 15 residues long. Germline assignment: CDR1 MNHEY and CDR2 SVGEGT. Material: PBMCs, obtained before or after stereotactic body radiation therapy (not recorded which). This sequence joins TRBV6-2 or TRBV6-3 and TRBJ1-6; D is possibly TRBD1 (6 bases). The origin of this receptor is a donor over 45 with non-small cell lung cancer. The CDR3 DNA is TGTGCCAGCAGTTTCAGGGGACCCTATAATTCACCCCTCCACTTT. As protein: CASSFRGPYNSPLHF.